This T cell receptor (beta chain) was captured in a study of early T cells in non-severe SARS-CoV-2 infection. In the library, individual cDNA molecules carried attached unique molecular identifiers. Each CDR3 protein is one row after TCRdb ran MiXCR on the 5' RACE reads. Of tens of thousands of distinct CDR3 sequences listed, roughly 13% are singletons. The origin of this receptor is an adult who was a healthcare worker with PCR-confirmed SARS-CoV-2 infection or an uninfected control (not recorded which). Sequencing input: whole blood.

CDR3 residues: CASSLASGGSSNTQYF. DNA of the CDR3: TGTGCCAGCAGCTTAGCGTCCGGGGGAAGCTCAAATACGCAGTATTTT. The chain recombines TRBV7-2 with TRBJ2-3; D perhaps matches TRBD2 (6 bases). From germline, CDR1 is SGHTA and CDR2 FQGNSA. Between the trimmed V and J ends, which lost 0 bases and 7 bases, there was a span of 17 bases. The CDR3 length is 16 residues. Full variable domain (outside the CDR3, taken from reference TRBV7-2 and TRBJ2-3): GAGVSQSPSNKVTEKGKDVELRCDPISGHTALYWYRQSLGQGLEFLIYFQGNSAPDKSGLPSDRFSAERTGGSVSTLTIQRTQQEDSAVYLCASSLASGGSSNTQYFGPGTRLTVL.